A selection of T cell receptor beta chains follows, all from one sample in a study of cytomegalovirus exposure and HLA in healthy donors. Generated by immunoSEQ multiplex PCR, the TCRdb table keeps only in-frame clones and is missing some. The data contain 150,000 to 200,000 clones, roughly 13% of them seen just once; the ten biggest clones take up about 7.8%. Sequencing was carried out using PBMCs. These receptor sequences come from a man aged 50-60 years in good health and CMV-seropositive. CDR3s include the opening cysteine and the closing phenylalanine or tryptophan. D genes are given only for firm matches. Size is stated for part of the rows, as once, few or many counts, or as a class when the clone is expanded.

TRBV19,NA,NA,TRBJ2-7,CASSIGPQAYEQYF,TGTGCCAGTAGTATAGGTCCACAGGCCTACGAGCAGTACTTC
TRBV7-9,TRBD1,NA,TRBJ2-3,CASSLDGTGGTDTQYF,TGTGCCAGCAGCTTAGACGGGACAGGGGGCACAGATACGCAGTATTTT
TRBV15,TRBD1,few,TRBJ2-1,CATSREPRTGSEQFF,TGTGCCACCAGCAGAGAGCCCAGGACAGGGAGTGAGCAGTTCTTC
TRBV10-2,TRBD1,NA,TRBJ1-5,CASSTDRAYQHQHF,TGCGCCAGCAGTACTGACAGGGCTTATCAGCACCAGCATTTT
TRBV5-4,TRBD1,NA,TRBJ2-3,CASSLPHDRGREDTQYF,TGTGCCAGCAGCCTACCCCACGACAGGGGGCGGGAAGATACGCAGTATTTT
TRBV6-5,TRBD1,few,TRBJ1-1,CASSLNRGGRTEAFF,TGTGCCAGCAGTTTAAACAGGGGGGGACGAACTGAAGCTTTCTTT
TRBV9,NA,NA,TRBJ1-6,CASSASSGGYNSPLHF,TGTGCCAGCAGCGCCTCGTCGGGGGGTTATAATTCACCCCTCCACTTT
TRBV5-4,TRBD1,few,TRBJ2-7,CASSRQGWPSEQYF,TGTGCCAGCAGCCGACAGGGCTGGCCCTCCGAGCAGTACTTC
TRBV7-9,NA,few,TRBJ2-7,CASSFDRNSYEQYF,TGTGCCAGCAGCTTTGACAGGAATTCCTACGAGCAGTACTTC
TRBV7-9,TRBD2,few,TRBJ2-1,CASSLAGTSGGRNEQFF,TGTGCCAGCAGCTTAGCGGGGACTAGCGGGGGGAGGAATGAGCAGTTCTTC
TRBV5-1,NA,NA,TRBJ2-3,CASRSQPTSTDTQYF,TGCGCCAGCAGGTCACAGCCTACAAGCACAGATACGCAGTATTTT
TRBV6-6,TRBD2,NA,TRBJ2-3,CASSLAAGSTDTQYF,TGTGCCAGCAGTTTGGCAGCGGGGAGCACAGATACGCAGTATTTT
TRBV5-1,TRBD1,few,TRBJ1-1,CASTSGGQGAEAFF,TGCGCCAGCACCTCCGGGGGACAGGGGGCCGAAGCTTTCTTT
TRBV6-5,TRBD2,few,TRBJ2-1,CASSFLAGGLFF,TGTGCCAGCAGCTTTTTAGCGGGGGGCCTGTTCTTC
TRBV7-9,NA,NA,TRBJ2-5,CASSSRRGQETQYF,TGTGCCAGCAGCTCACGCAGGGGCCAAGAGACCCAGTACTTC
TRBV6-5,TRBD1,NA,TRBJ2-1,CASSSTGGSSYNEQFF,TGTGCCAGCAGTTCCACAGGGGGGAGCTCCTACAATGAGCAGTTCTTC
TRBV30,NA,NA,TRBJ1-4,CAWSTELFF,TGTGCCTGGAGTACGGAACTGTTTTTT
TRBV1,NA,few,TRBJ2-5,CTSSQERTSGKVETQYF,TGCACCAGCAGCCAAGAAAGGACTAGCGGGAAGGTAGAGACCCAGTACTTC
TRBV27,TRBD2,NA,TRBJ2-5,CASSSLGLGGGRETQYF,TGTGCCAGCAGTTCATTGGGGTTGGGCGGGGGAAGGGAGACCCAGTACTTC
TRBV7-9,NA,few,TRBJ1-2,CASRPSGIYGYTF,TGTGCCAGCAGGCCCAGCGGCATCTATGGCTACACCTTC
TRBV27,NA,few,TRBJ2-5,CASTPGRGRAETQYF,TGTGCCAGCACACCGGGGCGGGGGCGAGCCGAGACCCAGTACTTC
TRBV6-5,TRBD2,NA,TRBJ2-1,CASRASRGGHNEQFF,TGTGCCAGCAGAGCCTCCCGGGGGGGCCACAATGAGCAGTTCTTC
TRBV2,TRBD2,few,TRBJ2-5,CASSRRAGPGGETQYF,TGTGCCAGCAGTCGACGAGCGGGGCCAGGAGGGGAGACCCAGTACTTC
TRBV19,NA,NA,TRBJ1-4,CASSRLWTATTNEKLFF,TGTGCCAGTAGTAGGTTATGGACAGCCACAACTAATGAAAAACTGTTTTTT
TRBV5-1,TRBD2,NA,TRBJ2-2,CASSQTSGHGELFF,TGCGCCAGCAGCCAAACTAGCGGACACGGGGAGCTGTTTTTT
TRBV27,NA,NA,TRBJ1-4,CASSYSGRPNEKLFF,TGTGCCAGCAGTTACTCAGGCCGGCCTAATGAAAAACTGTTTTTT
TRBV9,NA,NA,TRBJ2-3,CASSGPVSTDTQYF,TGTGCCAGCAGCGGTCCGGTGAGCACAGATACGCAGTATTTT